These 19 T cell receptor beta chains share one sample of origin, sequenced in a study of tissue T cells after allogeneic stem cell transplantation. Clones were read by immunoSEQ multiplex PCR, and TCRdb kept only the in-frame ones, dropping some. The sample lists tens of thousands of clones; 69% were seen once. The source material was blood. The source of these receptors is a female BALB/c mouse in good health. Mouse strain MHC haplotype: H2-d.

As for this clone: The gene names given are mouse names. The read terminates 1 residue ahead of where the CDR3 ends, so the germline J gene completes it. J is TRBJ2-4 and V is TRBV5; D may correspond to TRBD1 or TRBD2 (5 bases each). CDR1 is LGHNA, CDR2 YNLKQL, per germline (reference sequence). V lost 0 bases, J lost 3 bases, and 13 bases lay in between. The CDR3 has 16 residues. The sequenced part of the CDR3 DNA is TGTGCCAGCAGCCAAGATCACCGGGACCTACAAAACACCTTGTAC. This encodes CASSQDHRDLQNTLY. The whole CDR3 protein is CASSQDHRDLQNTLYF.

In regard to this clone: The genes and germline here are from mouse. The read terminates 1 residue ahead of where the CDR3 ends, so the germline J gene completes it. The rearrangement links TRBV19 to TRBJ1-2; TRBD1 aligns across 9 bases. The germline CDR1 and CDR2 sequences are FNHDT and SITEND (reference sequence). This CDR3 has 14 amino acids. V lost 2 bases to trimming and J lost 6 bases; unmatched junction nucleotides: 5. The chain's CDR3 is CASSITTGGPDYTF. The part of the CDR3 DNA that was read is TGTGCCAGCAGTATCACGACAGGGGGACCCGACTACACC.

With respect to this clone: The germline and genes are mouse ones. The read is 1 residue too short to cover the CDR3 end, so that end is filled in from the germline J gene. The J gene is TRBJ2-5, the V gene TRBV13-2, with a possible D match to TRBD1 (5 bases). CDR1 and CDR2 from the germline V gene are NNHNN and SYGAGS (reference sequence). The CDR3 loop spans 15 amino acids. The V and J ends lost 0 bases and 0 bases respectively, with 8 bases between them. CDR3 bases read: TGTGCCAGCGGTGATGCAGGGCTTAACCAAGACACCCAGTAC. Translated: CASGDAGLNQDTQY. The entire CDR3 sequence reads CASGDAGLNQDTQYF.

Note on this clone: The gene symbols are mouse symbols. The observed sequence ends 1 residue before the CDR3 terminus, with the missing tail filled in from the germline J gene. The chain carries TRBV31 and TRBJ2-5; tentative D call: TRBD1 (6 bases). The CDR3 has 13 amino acids. The germline V gene has CDR1 GKSSPN and CDR2 SITVG. V was cut by 1 base and J by 4 bases, with 9 bases left in between. This chain's CDR3 is CAWSQAGEDTQYF. The CDR3 bases that were read are TGTGCCTGGAGTCAGGCAGGGGAAGACACCCAGTAC.

The count of this clone is one. The gene names here belong to mouse. With the read ending 1 residue before the CDR3 end, the germline J gene is used to fill in that end. The chain recombines TRBV1 with TRBJ2-4, with a possible D match to TRBD2 (6 bases). CDR1 NSQYPW and CDR2 LRSPGD come from the germline V gene (reference sequence). This CDR3 is built from 15 residues. V gave up 0 bases and J gave up 3 bases, with 10 bases separating them. The sequenced CDR3 bases are TGCACCTGCAGTGCAGAAAGGTGGGGGCAAAACACCTTGTAC. Its translation is CTCSAERWGQNTLY. The complete CDR3 protein is CTCSAERWGQNTLYF.

A note on this clone: Gene names are the mouse ones. The read is 1 residue too short to cover the CDR3 end, so that end is filled in from the germline J gene. The genes are TRBV13-1 and TRBJ1-6; a possible D gene is TRBD1 (5 bases). TRBJ1-6 is assigned to the ORF class and has an uncertain function. The germline CDR1 and CDR2 sequences are NSHNY and SYGAGN. This CDR3 comprises 14 residues. V was shortened by 2 bases and J by 6 bases, with 9 bases between the two germline ends. The CDR3 spells CASSEQGINSPLYF. CDR3 DNA, as far as it was read: TGTGCCAGCAGTGAGCAGGGAATTAATTCGCCCCTCTAC.

As concerns this clone: Gene names and germline match the mouse. The sequenced fragment ends 1 residue before the CDR3 boundary, so the rest is inferred from the germline J gene. The chain is built from TRBV13-3 and TRBJ1-4; 7 positions agree with TRBD1. Germline V gene sequence: CDR1 NNHDY, CDR2 SYVADS. The CDR3 has 15 amino acids. V dropped 3 bases and J dropped 0; count of bases not matched to a gene: 2. The CDR3 region is CASSVGTVSNERLFF. CDR3 DNA, as far as it was read: TGTGCCAGCAGTGTGGGGACAGTTTCCAACGAAAGATTATTT.

This clone has more than one count but fewer than ten. Genes and germline are mouse. The CDR3 goes on 1 residue after the read ends, and that part is filled in from the germline J gene. This sequence joins TRBV4 and TRBJ2-7; TRBD1 matches 9 bases. The CDR3 loop spans 14 amino acids. Looked up from germline, CDR1 is LGHDT and CDR2 is YNNKQL (reference sequence). V gave up 4 bases and J gave up 1 base; unmatched junction bases: 2. CDR3 region: CASSLDRGSYEQYF. The sequenced CDR3 bases are TGTGCCAGCAGCTTGGACAGGGGATCCTATGAACAGTAC.

Of note for this clone: Gene names refer to mouse genes. The CDR3 end is not reached by the read, which stops 1 residue before it; the germline J gene fills it in. The rearrangement links TRBV19 to TRBJ2-5, with TRBD1 matching 7 bases. Trimming at V came to 3 bases and at J to 2 bases, leaving 0 bases not matched to a gene. Germline assignment: CDR1 FNHDT and CDR2 SITEND (reference sequence). The CDR3 extends over 13 amino acids. The CDR3 region is CASSTGGQDTQYF. The CDR3 DNA, read in part, is TGTGCCAGCAGTACAGGGGGCCAAGACACCCAGTAC.

For this clone: Gene names and germline match the mouse. The read is 1 residue too short to cover the CDR3 end, so that end is filled in from the germline J gene. This sequence joins TRBV13-3 and TRBJ2-4; 7 bases are a match to TRBD1. The V gene end was trimmed by 4 bases and the J gene end by 4 bases; junction bases not matched to a gene: 3. The CDR3 runs to 13 residues. Per germline, CDR1 NNHDY and CDR2 SYVADS. The sequenced CDR3 bases are TGTGCCAGCAGTCCGGGACAGAAAAACACCTTGTAC. Amino acids: CASSPGQKNTLY. The entire CDR3 protein reads CASSPGQKNTLYF.

This clone came up a few times. Here the gene names and germline are mouse. The read stops 1 residue short of the end of the CDR3; the missing end is completed from the germline J gene. This sequence joins TRBV20 and TRBJ1-3; D might be TRBD1 (5 bases). The CDR3 covers 13 residues. With 4 bases removed from V and 0 bases from J, the gap between germline ends came to 7 bases. CDR1 GFQATS and CDR2 STVNSAI come from the germline V gene. CDR3 DNA (partial): TGTGGTGCTACCCAGGGTTCTGGAAATACGCTCTAT. Protein sequence: CGATQGSGNTLY. The full-length CDR3 reads as CGATQGSGNTLYF.

For this clone: Each gene name is a mouse one. With the read ending 1 residue before the CDR3 end, the germline J gene is used to fill in that end. The gene calls are TRBV1 and TRBJ2-5; TRBD1 agrees at 7 bases. V lost 5 bases, J lost 0 bases, and 2 bases stayed unmatched. Germline assignment: CDR1 NSQYPW and CDR2 LRSPGD (reference sequence). This CDR3 spans 14 amino acids. CDR3 loop: CTCSLQGNQDTQYF. The CDR3 DNA, read in part, is TGCACCTGCAGTCTACAGGGGAACCAAGACACCCAGTAC.

Points on this clone: The gene names given are mouse names. With the read ending 1 residue before the CDR3 end, the germline J gene is used to fill in that end. The V call is TRBV13-2, the J call TRBJ2-7; 14 bases are a match to TRBD2. This CDR3 contains 15 residues. Germline values: CDR1 NNHNN, CDR2 SYGAGS (reference sequence). V lost 2 bases, J lost 7 bases, and 5 bases stayed unmatched. CDR3 protein: CASGEPGLGGREQYF. The CDR3 DNA, read in part, is TGTGCCAGCGGTGAGCCGGGACTGGGGGGGCGGGAACAGTAC.

To note about this clone: Any gene name here is a mouse gene name. The read terminates 1 residue before the CDR3 end, so the remaining end is supplied by the germline J gene. V gene TRBV13-1 combines with J gene TRBJ2-4, with D possibly called TRBD1 or TRBD2 (6 bases each). The germline V gene has CDR1 NSHNY and CDR2 SYGAGN. The CDR3 is 13 amino acids. V gave up 0 bases and J gave up 6 bases, with 8 bases separating them. CDR3 bases read: TGTGCCAGCAGTGATGGAGGGGGGAACACCTTGTAC. Its translation is CASSDGGGNTLY. The entire CDR3 protein reads CASSDGGGNTLYF.

As regards this clone: Mouse gene names and germline throughout. The CDR3 here is CASGGQNQAPLF. The sequenced part of the CDR3 DNA is TGTGCCAGCGGCGGACAAAACCAGGCTCCGCTT. The chain combines TRBV13-2 with TRBJ1-5; possible D gene TRBD1, 5 bases. The CDR3 extends 1 residue past the end of the read, so its final part is completed from the germline J gene. The V and J ends lost 5 bases and 4 bases respectively, with 7 bases between them. Germline CDR1 is NNHNN and CDR2 is SYGAGS (reference sequence). CDR3 size: 12 residues.

Remarks on this clone: All gene names here are mouse names. The CDR3 end lies 1 residue beyond the end of the read and is filled in from the germline J gene. The rearrangement uses TRBV2 and TRBJ2-1, with 7 bases that match TRBD2. The CDR3 length is 15 residues. The germline V gene has CDR1 LGHNA and CDR2 YSYQKL. V was pared by 3 bases and J by 0 bases, with 2 bases of the junction left unmatched. The CDR3 spells CASSQTGLNYAEQFF. Incomplete CDR3 DNA: TGTGCCAGCAGCCAGACTGGGCTTAACTATGCTGAGCAGTTC.

A remark on this clone: Gene and germline names: mouse. The read is 1 residue too short to cover the CDR3 end, so that end is filled in from the germline J gene. The rearrangement uses TRBV13-2 and TRBJ2-4; tentatively, D is TRBD1 or TRBD2 (6 bases each). V was shortened by 3 bases and J by 1 base, with 15 bases between the two germline ends. The CDR3 loop spans 16 amino acids. CDR1 NNHNN and CDR2 SYGAGS come from the germline V gene (reference sequence). The CDR3 loop is CASGVGAREGQNTLYF. CDR3 DNA (partial): TGTGCCAGCGGTGTGGGGGCGCGGGAGGGTCAAAACACCTTGTAC.

Concerning this clone itself: Gene names and germline match the mouse. The read gets to within 1 residue of the CDR3 end, and the germline J gene fills in the rest. The chain joins TRBV20 to TRBJ2-1, with D possibly TRBD1 on 6 matching bases. Per the germline V gene, CDR1 is GFQATS and CDR2 is STVNSAI. CDR3 size: 12 residues. V dropped 6 bases and J dropped 0 bases, with 6 bases sitting between them. The CDR3 here is CGAGHNYAEQFF. CDR3 bases read: TGTGGTGCGGGACATAACTATGCTGAGCAGTTC.

A word on this clone: Gene names are the mouse ones. The observed sequence ends 1 residue before the CDR3 terminus, with the missing tail filled in from the germline J gene. J is TRBJ1-3 and V is TRBV1; 7 bases align to TRBD1. Germline V gene data show CDR1 as NSQYPW and CDR2 as LRSPGD (reference sequence). The CDR3 extends over 16 amino acids. Unmatched junction bases numbered 4, after V lost 0 bases and J lost 2 bases. CDR3 sequence reads: CTCSADRQGAGNTLYF. CDR3 DNA (partial): TGCACCTGCAGTGCAGATAGGCAGGGGGCTGGAAATACGCTCTAT. The full variable domain, its missing parts supplied by reference TRBV1 and TRBJ1-3, is VTLLEQNPRWRLVPRGQAVNLRCILKNSQYPWMSWYQQDLQKQLQWLFTLRSPGDKEVKSLPGADYLATRVTDTELRLQVANMSQGRTLYCTCSADRQGAGNTLYFGEGSRLIVV.